Given below is one T cell receptor beta chain in context. Its target is unknown. The entry originates in a study of T cells after yellow fever vaccination. Study-wide points: Peaking faster, on day 5 versus 15, the secondary response was nonetheless weaker.

Germline assignment: CDR1 SGHTA and CDR2 FQGNSA. This CDR3 has 17 residues. Unmatched junction bases numbered 14, after V lost 6 bases and J lost 6 bases. MiXCR was run by TCRdb on the 5' RACE reads, yielding one entry per CDR3 protein. The table shows about 260,000 distinct CDR3 sequences, with 5.2% occurring only once. The rearrangement uses TRBV7-2 and TRBJ2-1; 10 bases agree with TRBD1. The sequencing used CD4+ T cells sorted from PBMCs, collected on the day of the yellow fever booster vaccination. This TCR came from a man younger than 35 who received the YFV17D yellow fever vaccine. The CDR3 DNA reads TGTGCCAGCAGTCTTATGTCCGGGACAGGGGCGCGCAATGAGCAGTTCTTC. It specifies CASSLMSGTGARNEQFF.